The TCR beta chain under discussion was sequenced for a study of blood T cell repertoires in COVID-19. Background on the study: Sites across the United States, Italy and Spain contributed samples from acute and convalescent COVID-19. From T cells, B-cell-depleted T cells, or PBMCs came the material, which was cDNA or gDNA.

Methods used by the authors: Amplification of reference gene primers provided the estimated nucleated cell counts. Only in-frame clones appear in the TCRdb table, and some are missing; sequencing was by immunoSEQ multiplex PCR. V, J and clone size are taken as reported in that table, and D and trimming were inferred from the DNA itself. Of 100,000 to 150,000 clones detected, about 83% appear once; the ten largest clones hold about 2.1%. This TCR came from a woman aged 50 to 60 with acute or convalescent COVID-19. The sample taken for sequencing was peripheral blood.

CDR3 region: CASSSQGLGYTF. The CDR3 DNA is TGTGCCAGCAGTTCTCAGGGGCTTGGCTACACCTTC. V and J are TRBV6-2 or TRBV6-3 and TRBJ1-2; weak D call: TRBD1 (6 bases). This CDR3 comprises 12 residues. V lost 4 bases and J 7 bases, leaving 10 bases between the germline ends. Per the germline V gene, CDR1 is MNHEY and CDR2 is SVGEGT.